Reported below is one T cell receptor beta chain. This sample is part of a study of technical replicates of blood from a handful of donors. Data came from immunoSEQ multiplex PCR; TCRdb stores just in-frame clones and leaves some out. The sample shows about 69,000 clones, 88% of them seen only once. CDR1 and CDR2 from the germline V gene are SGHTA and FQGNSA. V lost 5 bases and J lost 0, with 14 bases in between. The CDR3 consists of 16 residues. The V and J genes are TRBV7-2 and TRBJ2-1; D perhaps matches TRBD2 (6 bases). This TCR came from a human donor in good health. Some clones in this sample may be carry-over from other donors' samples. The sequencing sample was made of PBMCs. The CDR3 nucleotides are TGTGCCAGCAGCCGTCGGGAGACTAGCTCCTACAATGAGCAGTTCTTC. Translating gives CASSRRETSSYNEQFF.